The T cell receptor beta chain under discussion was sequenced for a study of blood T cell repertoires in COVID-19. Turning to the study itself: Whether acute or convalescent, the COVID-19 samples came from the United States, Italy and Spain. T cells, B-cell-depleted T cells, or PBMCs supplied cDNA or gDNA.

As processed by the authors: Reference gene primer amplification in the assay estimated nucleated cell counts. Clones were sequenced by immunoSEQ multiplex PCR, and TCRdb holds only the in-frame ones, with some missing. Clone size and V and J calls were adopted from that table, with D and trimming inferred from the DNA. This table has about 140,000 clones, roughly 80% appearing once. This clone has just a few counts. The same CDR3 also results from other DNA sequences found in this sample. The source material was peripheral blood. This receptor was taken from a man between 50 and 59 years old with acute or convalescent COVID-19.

CDR3 sequence: CASSLDSQETQYF. In DNA form, the CDR3 reads TGTGCCAGCAGCCTGGACAGCCAAGAGACCCAGTACTTC. The gene calls are TRBV12-3 or TRBV12-4 and TRBJ2-5, with D maybe TRBD1 (6 bases). The CDR3 consists of 13 residues. The germline V and J ends were trimmed by 6 bases and 1 base, with 9 bases remaining between them.